This entry concerns a single T cell receptor (beta chain). Its antigen is currently not known. One base away there is no much larger clone; base qualities are not given. Only healthy Caucasian donors were included. The twin cohort comprised three pairs of female monozygotic twins, all aged about 18 to 30 years. Peripheral blood mononuclear cells were the source from which RNA for the TCR libraries was isolated. The junction shows trimming of 3 bases on V and 7 bases on J, and the gene matches do not reach 7 bases of it. The CDR3 runs 15 residues from the cysteine to the phenylalanine. The DNA shown is the 45-base CDR3, in frame from base 1. Per the germline V gene, KGHSH is the CDR1 and LQKENI is the CDR2. To prepare the library, 5' RACE was applied. For sequencing, an Illumina HiSeq 2000 was employed. Template switching added a universal primer binding site, and the final cDNA carried a unique molecular identifier that allowed TCR cDNA molecules to be counted accurately. First-strand cDNA for TCR alpha and beta chains was synthesized from specific primers in the conserved constant-segment region. Each cDNA library was double barcoded, with a SMART-Mk sample barcode plus Illumina barcodes, to control for contamination. TruSeq adapter sequences, together with Illumina sample barcodes, were added in two successive PCR steps. TCR alpha and beta cDNA libraries were sequenced on the Illumina HiSeq platform with custom primers. Regarding the original processing steps: MiGEC was used to process raw reads and extract unique molecular identifiers, and MiXCR was used to find CDR3 positions. Recombination models were inferred per individual with the repgenHMM and IGoR tools using an EM algorithm. The analysis of shared clonotypes was done with the tcR package in R, with sharing normalized by the product of cloneset sizes. To study raw recombination free of thymic and clonal selection effects, out-of-frame nonproductive sequences were analyzed. TCRdb trimmed public reads at Q25 via fastp, called clones via MiXCR and kept in-frame beta chains. One record per CDR3 amino acid sequence lists the most common genes and DNA. TCRdb's processing, not the study's, gives the V and J calls here. The sample data list nearly 650,000 distinct CDR3 sequences, and less than 9% of these were observed just once. Around 1.6% of the sample goes to the ten largest clones.

This record comes from a study of identical twins (TCRdb year 2016). Notes on the research overall: To test whether fetal clonotypes persist, this study deep-sequenced TCR alpha and beta repertoires from monozygotic twins, from unrelated adults of various ages, and from cord blood. Replicate twin experiments were performed at different times using different library preparation protocols to rule out contamination.

Summary of the overall study and its limitations: Because the same donors could not be followed over many years, conclusions were based on cross-sectional statistical analysis. Compared with coincidental sharing between unrelated individuals, out-of-frame TCR alpha sequences shared between twins showed an excess of sequences with low generation probability. Abundant cord blood beta clonotypes carried fewer insertions; young adult naive repertoires showed a weaker similar trend, while memory repertoires showed none. Excess twin sharing in beta out-of-frame sequences was weaker because fewer shared sequences lowered the signal-to-noise ratio. Recombination models systematically underestimated out-of-frame TCR alpha sharing in monozygotic twins but agreed with sharing between unrelated individuals. Invariant T cells such as MAIT and iNKT could partly confound zero-insertion analyses, though diverse VJ usage argued against this for most clonotypes.

The sample was also linked to a second study, of yellow fever vaccine responses in identical twins. The second paper further reports: The T cell response to vaccination in identical twins was reported by the authors to appear partly convergent and partly personalized. Focusing on identical twins, the study followed the T cell clones that responded to the vaccine, and did so with precision.

The TCR was taken from a woman between 18 and 29 years old in good health. The chain employs TRBV18 and TRBJ2-1; a stretch of 9 junction bases matches TRBD2. The specimen sequenced was PBMCs. The sequenced DNA is TGTGCCAGCTCACCGGGGGCGGGAGGGCTGAATGAGCAGTTCTTC. Its protein is CASSPGAGGLNEQFF.